A single sample is the source of the 18 T cell receptor beta chains below, sequenced in a study of blood T cells in healthy people across ages. PCR was performed a second time for about 7 to 11 cycles using a sample-barcoded 5' primer and a J-beta primer mix. TCRdb passed the 5' RACE reads through MiXCR, listing each CDR3 protein once. The repertoire holds approximately 580,000 distinct CDR3 sequences, with 24% as singletons. The same data also went into a second study, on T cells of mothers and their children.

Sample: blood. Receptors were obtained from a boy aged 5-17 years in good health.

The V gene is TRBV7-2, the J gene TRBJ2-3; D is perhaps TRBD1 or TRBD2 (5 bases each). The germline CDR1 and CDR2 sequences are SGHTA and FQGNSA. The CDR3 is made up of 16 amino acids. The germline V and J ends were trimmed by 0 bases and 1 base, with 11 bases remaining between them. The CDR3 sequence: CASSLARGVGTDTQYF. In DNA form, the CDR3 reads TGTGCCAGCAGCTTAGCGAGGGGTGTTGGCACAGATACGCAGTATTTT.

J is TRBJ2-5 and V is TRBV4-1; 12 nucleotides line up with TRBD2. Germline CDR1 reads MGHRA; CDR2 reads YSYEKL. Trimming cost V 4 bases and J 4 bases; bases outside gene matches: 4. CDR3 length: 15 residues. The DNA of the CDR3 is TGCGCCAGCAGCCCGTCTAGCGGGGGGGTAGAGACCCAGTACTTC. Residues: CASSPSSGGVETQYF.

The rearrangement joins TRBV4-3 to TRBJ1-4; D unresolved. CDR1 LGHNA and CDR2 YSLEER come from the germline V gene. The V end lost 1 base, the J end lost 5 bases, and 8 bases lay between the germline ends. This CDR3 spans 14 amino acids. In DNA form, the CDR3 reads TGCGCCAGCAGCCAAGGGCAGCGAAATGAAAAACTGTTTTTT. Translated, it gives CASSQGQRNEKLFF.

The chain carries TRBV15 and TRBJ2-5; no reliable D call. The CDR3 runs to 11 residues. The germline V gene encodes CDR1 LNHNV and CDR2 YYDKDF (reference sequence). Trimming shortened V by 5 bases and J by 10 bases, and 11 bases separated the two germline ends. This chain's CDR3 is CATSSVSGQYF. The CDR3 nucleotides are TGTGCCACCAGCTCGGTGTCTGGCCAGTACTTC.

J is TRBJ2-3 and V is TRBV29-1, with D maybe TRBD1 (7 bases). V was trimmed by 7 bases and J by 6 bases, leaving 11 bases between them. The CDR3 is made up of 11 amino acids. Germline-derived CDR1 and CDR2 are SQVTM and ANQGSEA. For the CDR3, the DNA is TGCAGCGCACCAGGGGGGGATACGCAGTATTTT. Its translation: CSAPGGDTQYF.

This clonotype was seen many times. The chain recombines TRBV29-1 with TRBJ1-2, with D perhaps TRBD1 (6 bases). The CDR3 has 13 amino acids. CDR1 is SQVTM and CDR2 is ANQGSEA in the germline V gene. Trimming shortened V by 7 bases and J by 4 bases, and 16 bases separated the two germline ends. The CDR3 sequence: CSALGGPTYGYTF. The CDR3 DNA reads TGCAGCGCACTCGGGGGGCCCACCTATGGCTACACCTTC.

The genes are TRBV21-1 and TRBJ1-4; the listed D gene, TRBD1, was not tested against the DNA. TRBV21-1 constitutes a pseudogene. CDR3 size: 18 residues. CDR3 region: CASSKYALGGTYHGKLFF. The CDR3 nucleotides read TGTGCCAGCAGCAAATATGCGCTCGGTGGGACATACCATGGAAAACTGTTTTTT.

Only a few counts were recorded for this clonotype. The chain employs TRBV6-6 and TRBJ2-7; 7 nucleotides line up with TRBD2. Germline CDR1 and CDR2: MNHNY and SVGAGI (reference sequence). This CDR3 is 16 amino acids long. J was trimmed by 1 base and V by 6 bases; bases with no gene match: 12. CDR3 amino acids: CASSSGGRGISYEQYF. As DNA, the CDR3 is TGTGCCAGCAGCTCGGGGGGACGCGGGATATCCTACGAGCAGTACTTC.

The rearrangement uses TRBV4-3 and TRBJ2-7; no definite D call. Per the germline V gene, CDR1 is LGHNA and CDR2 is YSLEER. This CDR3 is 14 amino acids long. V dropped 2 bases and J dropped 3 bases, with 11 bases sitting between them. The CDR3 DNA sequence: TGCGCCAGCAGCCAAACGGTCCATAGCTACGAGCAGTACTTC. It yields the protein CASSQTVHSYEQYF.

This clonotype turned up a few times. The rearrangement uses TRBV28 and TRBJ1-2; TRBD1 matches 7 bases. Germline assignment: CDR1 MDHEN and CDR2 SYDVKM. The CDR3 covers 15 residues. The J segment lost 8 bases and the V segment lost 5 bases, leaving 14 bases of the junction unmatched. In DNA, the CDR3 is TGTGCCAGCAGTACCCCGGACAGGCGAATTCGAGGCTACACCTTC. Translation: CASSTPDRRIRGYTF.

V and J are TRBV12-3 or TRBV12-4 and TRBJ1-1; 11 bases line up with TRBD1. The V and J ends lost 3 bases and 14 bases, in that order; junction bases with no gene match: 8. The CDR3 covers 13 residues. The CDR3 is CASSFPGQGATFF. DNA for the CDR3: TGTGCCAGCAGTTTTCCAGGACAGGGGGCGACCTTCTTT.

In the case of this clonotype: One end of the junction does not line up with germline, which may come from a read error. This chain links TRBV7-7 with TRBJ1-3; 9 nucleotides agree with TRBD1. CDR1 SSHAT and CDR2 FNYEAQ come from the germline V gene (reference sequence). The CDR3 extends over 17 amino acids. CDR3 region: CASSLEGQGISGNTIYF. The CDR3, as DNA: TGTGCTAGCAGCTTAGAGGGACAGGGCATCTCTGGAAACACCATATATTTT.

This clonotype was observed a few times. The chain combines TRBV6-5 with TRBJ2-7; D is unresolved. CDR1 MNHEY and CDR2 SVGAGI come from the germline V gene. V lost 2 bases and J lost 0, with 8 bases in between. The CDR3 is 14 residues long. The CDR3: CASSYGRTSYEQYF. Written as DNA, the CDR3 is TGTGCCAGCAGTTACGGACGGACCTCCTACGAGCAGTACTTC.

As concerns this clonotype: The junction and the germline gene differ at one end; a read error may be behind it. The V and J genes are TRBV2 and TRBJ2-5; D gene uncertain. This CDR3 has 11 residues. In germline, CDR1 is SNHLY, CDR2 FYNNEI. The CDR3 coding sequence is TGTGCCGGCAGTGGCCTAAAGACCCAGTACTTC. This sequence encodes CAGSGLKTQYF.

This clonotype was observed a few times. The chain carries TRBV19 and TRBJ2-3, with 7 bases that match TRBD1. CDR1 is LNHDA and CDR2 is SQIVND in the germline V gene (reference sequence). The CDR3 has 15 residues. Germline trimming cut 5 bases from V and 6 bases from J; bases unmatched to any gene: 11. CDR3 amino acids: CASSARGRGTDTQYF. CDR3 nucleotide sequence: TGTGCCAGTAGTGCTCGAGGCAGGGGGACGGATACGCAGTATTTT.

The chain carries TRBV7-2 and TRBJ1-5, with D tentatively TRBD1 (6 bases). The CDR3 is 15 residues long. Germline CDR1 and CDR2: SGHTA and FQGNSA. V dropped 5 bases and J dropped 2 bases, with 13 bases sitting between them. CDR3 coding DNA: TGTGCCAGCAGCCAGGTGGCAGGGGGCAATCAGCCCCAGCATTTT. It specifies CASSQVAGGNQPQHF.

This clonotype has more than one count but fewer than ten. Written as DNA, the CDR3 is TGCAGTGCTAGAGATGCTTGGGTCTACGAGCAGTACTTC. It yields the protein CSARDAWVYEQYF. This chain uses TRBV20-1 with TRBJ2-5; D uncertain. The last part of the DNA fits TRBJ2-7 better; the J call may be wrong. Germline values: CDR1 DFQATT, CDR2 SNEGSKA (reference sequence). The CDR3 has 13 residues.

This clonotype has more than one count but fewer than ten. This chain uses TRBV7-2 with TRBJ1-2; D call uncertain. V lost 5 bases and J 2 bases, leaving 12 bases between the germline ends. Per germline, CDR1 SGHTA and CDR2 FQGNSA. The CDR3 extends over 14 amino acids. CDR3 residues: CASSPRWGNYGYTF. For the CDR3, the DNA is TGTGCCAGCAGCCCTAGGTGGGGAAACTATGGCTACACCTTC.